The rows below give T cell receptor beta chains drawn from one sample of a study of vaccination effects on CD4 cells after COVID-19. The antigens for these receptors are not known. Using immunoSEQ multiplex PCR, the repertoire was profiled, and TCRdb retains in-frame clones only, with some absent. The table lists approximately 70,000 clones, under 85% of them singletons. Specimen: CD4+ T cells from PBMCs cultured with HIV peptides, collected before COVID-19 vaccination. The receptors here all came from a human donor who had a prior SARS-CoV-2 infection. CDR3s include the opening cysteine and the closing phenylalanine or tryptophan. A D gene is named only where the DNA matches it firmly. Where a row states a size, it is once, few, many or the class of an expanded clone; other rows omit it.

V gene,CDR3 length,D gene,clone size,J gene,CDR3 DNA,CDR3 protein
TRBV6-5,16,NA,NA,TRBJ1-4,TGTGCCAGCAGTTACTCAGGGGTAGGGAAGAATGAAAAACTGTTTTTT,CASSYSGVGKNEKLFF
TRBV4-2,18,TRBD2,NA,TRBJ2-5,TGTGCCAGCAGCCAAGATCGGAGGGGTAGCGGGGGGTCCCAGACCCAGTACTTC,CASSQDRRGSGGSQTQYF
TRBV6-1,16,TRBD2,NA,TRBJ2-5,TGTGCCAGCAGTGTCTCGCTAGCGGGAGGAGCAGAGACCCAGTACTTC,CASSVSLAGGAETQYF
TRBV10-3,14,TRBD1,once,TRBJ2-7,TGTGCCATCACCGGGACAGGTTTGGGTGGGTGGCTGTACTTC,CAITGTGLGGWLYF
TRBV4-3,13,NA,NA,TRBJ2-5,TGCGCCAGCAGCCGCCTGCCGGGGGAGACCCAGTACTTC,CASSRLPGETQYF
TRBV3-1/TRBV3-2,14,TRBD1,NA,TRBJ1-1,TGTGCCAGCAGCCAAGATGTGACAGGGGGTCCAGCTTTCTTT,CASSQDVTGGPAFF
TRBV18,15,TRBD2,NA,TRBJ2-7,TGTGCCAGCTCACCCGGACTAGCGGGAATCAACGAGCAGTACTTC,CASSPGLAGINEQYF
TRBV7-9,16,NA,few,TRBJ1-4,TGTGCCAGCAGCGATTCGCGGACAGCCTTAGGAGGAAAACTGTTTTTT,CASSDSRTALGGKLFF
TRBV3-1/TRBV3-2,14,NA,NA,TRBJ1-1,TGTGCCAGCAGCCAACACACGTCGAACACTGAAGCTTTCTTT,CASSQHTSNTEAFF
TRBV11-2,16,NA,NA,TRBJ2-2,TGTGCCAGCAGCTTAGGGTGGGGGGAGTACACCGGGGAGCTGTTTTTT,CASSLGWGEYTGELFF
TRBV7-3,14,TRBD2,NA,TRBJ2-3,TGTGCCAGCAGCTTAGGACTAGCGGGGGATACGCAGTATTTT,CASSLGLAGDTQYF
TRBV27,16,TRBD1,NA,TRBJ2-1,TGTGCCAGCAGTGCACGGACAGGCCTCTTCCCCAATGAGCAGTTCTTC,CASSARTGLFPNEQFF
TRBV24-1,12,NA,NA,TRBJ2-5,TGTGCCACCAGTGATTTTCGGGAGACCCAGTACTTC,CATSDFRETQYF
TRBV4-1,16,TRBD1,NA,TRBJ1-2,TGCGCCAGCAGCCAAGATTTCACAGGGGGCTCCGGTGGCTACACCTTC,CASSQDFTGGSGGYTF
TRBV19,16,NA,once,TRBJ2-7,TGTGCCAGTAGTCCCCGACCCTGGTGGACACTCTACGAGCAGTACTTC,CASSPRPWWTLYEQYF
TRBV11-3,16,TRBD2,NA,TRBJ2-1,TGTGCCAGCAGCTTAAAGACTAGCGGGAGTTGGAATGAGCAGTTCTTC,CASSLKTSGSWNEQFF
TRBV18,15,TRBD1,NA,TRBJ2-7,TGTGCCAGCTCACCAACCGGACAGGGTTTCTACGAGCAGTACTTC,CASSPTGQGFYEQYF
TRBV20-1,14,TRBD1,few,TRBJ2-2,TGCAGTGCTAGTGACAGGGGCGACACCGGGGAGCTGTTTTTT,CSASDRGDTGELFF
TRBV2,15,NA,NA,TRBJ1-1,TGTGCCAGCAGTCGGTTGGGAGGTCGGACCACTGAAGCTTTCTTT,CASSRLGGRTTEAFF
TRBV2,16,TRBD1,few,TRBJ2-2,TGTGCCAGCAGTGAACGGGGACAGGGCAACACCGGGGAGCTGTTTTTT,CASSERGQGNTGELFF
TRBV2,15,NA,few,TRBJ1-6,TGTGCCAGCAGAGGATGGGAAAGGGGGGCCTCACCCCTCCACTTT,CASRGWERGASPLHF
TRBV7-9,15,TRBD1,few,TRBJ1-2,TGTGCCAGCAGCTTCTCCGGGACAGGGTTACGGGGCTACACCTTC,CASSFSGTGLRGYTF